Following are 22 T cell receptor beta chains from one sample sequenced in a study of T cell responses to AZD1222 COVID-19 vaccine. Here immunoSEQ multiplex PCR was the method, and the copy in TCRdb shows in-frame clones only, minus some. The table lists approximately 130,000 clones, over 90% of them singletons. Material: peripheral blood, obtained on day 0 of AZD1222 vaccination. The receptors were sampled from an adult in good health.

The chain couples TRBV10-3 to TRBJ1-1, with 9 bases that match TRBD1. Germline lookup yields CDR1 ENHRY and CDR2 SYGVKD. Losses at the gene ends were 2 bases for V and 5 bases for J; bases not matched to a gene: 6. The CDR3 sequence is 15 residues long. The CDR3 coding sequence is TGTGCCATCAGTGAGATTGACAGGGGGGAAACTGAAGCTTTCTTT. Translation gives CAISEIDRGETEAFF.

This chain links TRBV3-1 (or the pseudogene TRBV3-2) with TRBJ2-3; 7 positions match TRBD1. Per germline, CDR1 LGHDT and CDR2 YNNKEL (reference sequence). The ends lost 0 bases at V and 0 bases at J; junction bases unmatched: 3. CDR3 size: 16 residues. DNA for the CDR3: TGTGCCAGCAGCCAAGATCGGACAGGTAGCACAGATACGCAGTATTTT. Protein: CASSQDRTGSTDTQYF.

The chain has TRBV7-8 and TRBJ2-7; 12 bases map to TRBD2. Germline V gives CDR1 SGHVS, CDR2 FQNEAQ. The V segment lost 7 bases and the J segment 0 bases; nucleotides outside the gene matches: 13. The CDR3 has 18 amino acids. The CDR3 spells CASIPGLAGLFFSYEQYF. DNA for the CDR3: TGTGCCAGCATCCCGGGACTAGCGGGTCTTTTCTTCTCCTACGAGCAGTACTTC. Filled out from reference TRBV7-8 and TRBJ2-7, the complete variable domain reads GAGVSQSPRYKVAKRGQDVALRCDPISGHVSLFWYQQALGQGPEFLTYFQNEAQLDKSGLPSDRFFAERPEGSVSTLKIQRTQQEDSAVYLCASIPGLAGLFFSYEQYFGPGTRLTVT.

The chain links TRBV2 to TRBJ2-3, with 8 bases that match TRBD1. V dropped 6 bases and J dropped 5; count of bases not matched to a gene: 7. This CDR3 region has 14 residues. CDR1 SNHLY and CDR2 FYNNEI come from the germline V gene. The CDR3 is CASRVDRAVDTQYF. The CDR3 DNA reads TGTGCCAGCAGGGTGGACAGGGCAGTAGATACGCAGTATTTT.

This chain joins TRBV9 and TRBJ1-2; 11 nucleotides agree with TRBD1. The CDR3 contains 14 residues. V was pared by 3 bases and J by 3 bases, with 1 base of the junction left unmatched. CDR1 and CDR2 (germline): SGDLS, YYNGEE. In DNA form, the CDR3 reads TGTGCCAGCAGCGGGACAGGGGGCCACTATGGCTACACCTTC. It specifies CASSGTGGHYGYTF.

The V call is TRBV27, the J call TRBJ2-7; D tentatively reads TRBD1 or TRBD2 (5 bases each). The CDR3 extends over 13 amino acids. Per germline, CDR1 MNHEY and CDR2 SMNVEV (reference sequence). V shed 6 bases and J shed 4 bases, with 13 bases lying between them. The CDR3 region has the DNA TGTGCCAGCAGCACCTGGGGGTCATACGAGCAGTACTTC. Translation gives CASSTWGSYEQYF.

This rearrangement joins TRBV10-3 to TRBJ2-5; 8 nucleotides align to TRBD1. Germline V gives CDR1 ENHRY, CDR2 SYGVKD. V trimming: 5 bases; J trimming: 5 bases; junction bases outside the gene matches: 10. The CDR3 runs to 15 residues. The CDR3 DNA follows: TGTGCCATCAGTACTAGGACAGGGAAAACGGAGACCCAGTACTTC. This translates into CAISTRTGKTETQYF.

The V and J genes are TRBV4-1 and TRBJ2-1; D is perhaps TRBD2 (7 bases). The CDR3 is 16 residues long. Germline CDR1 MGHRA, CDR2 YSYEKL. Trimming pared 6 bases from V and 3 bases from J, leaving 18 bases between. The CDR3 loop reads CASRVATGGGYNEQFF. CDR3 bases: TGCGCCAGCAGGGTGGCAACGGGGGGCGGCTACAATGAGCAGTTCTTC.

The chain uses TRBV10-3 and TRBJ2-1; TRBD1 or TRBD2 may be the D gene (7 bases each). V was clipped by 3 bases and J by 5 bases, with 17 bases between them. The CDR3 covers 16 residues. Germline CDR1 reads ENHRY; CDR2 reads SYGVKD. The CDR3 nucleotides are TGTGCCATCAGTGATTCTGCAGGGGGGGGACACAATGAGCAGTTCTTC. This gives the protein CAISDSAGGGHNEQFF.

V usage is TRBV6-5 and J usage is TRBJ1-1; D is uncertain. V lost 6 bases to trimming and J lost 2 bases, with 10 bases between them. Germline loops: CDR1 MNHEY, CDR2 SVGAGI. CDR3 size: 13 residues. CDR3 DNA: TGTGCCAGCAGCCTAATTTCCAACACTGAAGCTTTCTTT. Translated, it gives CASSLISNTEAFF.

Only one count was recorded for this clone. This chain links TRBV5-1 with TRBJ1-2; D is unclear. This CDR3 region has 15 residues. The germline V gene has CDR1 SGHRS and CDR2 YFSETQ. V lost 0 bases to trimming and J lost 7 bases, with 16 bases between them. The CDR3 DNA follows: TGCGCCAGCAGCTTGGGACAAATGGCGGGTGGTGGCTACACCTTC. Residues: CASSLGQMAGGGYTF. Based on the CDR3 plus reference TRBV5-1 and TRBJ1-2, the full variable domain is KAGVTQTPRYLIKTRGQQVTLSCSPISGHRSVSWYQQTPGQGLQFLFEYFSETQRNKGNFPGRFSGRQFSNSRSEMNVSTLELGDSALYLCASSLGQMAGGGYTFGSGTRLTVV.

The chain has TRBV6-5 and TRBJ2-3, with 10 bases aligning to TRBD2. The CDR3 is 15 amino acids. CDR1 is MNHEY, CDR2 SVGAGI, per germline. The junction had 7 bases not matched to a gene; V was cut back by 6 bases and J by 4 bases. The CDR3: CASSLTSGDADTQYF. As DNA, the CDR3 is TGTGCCAGCAGCCTAACTAGCGGGGATGCAGATACGCAGTATTTT.

J is TRBJ1-3 and V is TRBV5-5, with TRBD1 matching over 8 bases. Germline V gene lookup returns CDR1 SGHKS and CDR2 YYEKEE (reference sequence). CDR3 length equals 18 residues. Germline trimming cut 0 bases from V and 7 bases from J; bases unmatched to any gene: 15. CDR3 coding DNA: TGTGCCAGCAGCTTGGAGGGTGGGACAGGACGAAGCGGGAACACCATATATTTT. Amino acid sequence: CASSLEGGTGRSGNTIYF.

This chain links TRBV6-5 with TRBJ1-1; 8 positions match TRBD1. This CDR3 region has 13 residues. CDR1 MNHEY and CDR2 SVGAGI come from the germline V gene. With 6 bases clipped from V and 4 bases from J, the junction kept 4 bases outside the gene matches. The CDR3 sequence: CASRKQGGTEAFF. CDR3 nucleotide sequence: TGTGCCAGCAGGAAACAGGGGGGCACTGAAGCTTTCTTT.

On this clone itself: The same CDR3 can be traced to other DNA sequences in this sample. J is TRBJ1-2 and V is TRBV6-5, with a weak D call TRBD1 (5 bases). Germline CDR1 is MNHEY and CDR2 is SVGAGI. The CDR3 extends over 12 amino acids. The V gene lost 2 bases and the J gene lost 8 bases, with 9 bases spanning the gap. The CDR3 region has the DNA TGTGCCAGCAGTTACGCGGGACGGGGCTACACCTTC. This codes for CASSYAGRGYTF.

The chain recombines TRBV7-9 with TRBJ1-2; D is undetermined. V was clipped by 3 bases and J by 8 bases, with 16 bases between them. The CDR3 contains 14 residues. Germline values: CDR1 SEHNR, CDR2 FQNEAQ (reference sequence). The CDR3 reads CASSFAGGTGGYTF. The CDR3 DNA follows: TGTGCCAGCAGCTTCGCGGGAGGTACGGGAGGCTACACCTTC. The full variable domain, in which reference TRBV7-9 and TRBJ1-2 provide the parts outside the CDR3, is DTGVSQNPRHKITKRGQNVTFRCDPISEHNRLYWYRQTLGQGPEFLTYFQNEAQLEKSRLLSDRFSAERPKGSFSTLEIQRTEQGDSAMYLCASSFAGGTGGYTFGSGTRLTVV.

The V and J genes are TRBV9 and TRBJ1-3; D unclear. The CDR3 is made up of 13 amino acids. Germline V gene lookup returns CDR1 SGDLS and CDR2 YYNGEE. The germline V and J ends were trimmed by 4 bases and 1 base, with 6 bases remaining between them. The chain's CDR3 is CASSYQSGNTIYF. For the CDR3, the DNA is TGTGCCAGCAGCTACCAATCTGGAAACACCATATATTTT.

CDR3 in DNA: TGTGCCAGCGCCGGGACAGAAAATGAAAAACTGTTTTTT. Its translation: CASAGTENEKLFF. The V and J genes are TRBV27 and TRBJ1-4; 7 nucleotides match TRBD1. CDR1 is MNHEY and CDR2 is SMNVEV in the germline V gene (reference sequence). The V segment lost 8 bases and the J segment 5 bases; nucleotides outside the gene matches: 5. The CDR3 is 13 residues long.

V usage is TRBV5-4 and J usage is TRBJ1-2, with D possibly being TRBD1 (5 bases). There are 13 residues in the CDR3. V dropped 2 bases and J dropped 4 bases, with 9 bases sitting between them. Germline lookup yields CDR1 SGHNT and CDR2 YYREEE (reference sequence). The CDR3 is CASSFGQGYGYTF. Here the CDR3 DNA reads TGTGCCAGCAGCTTTGGGCAGGGCTATGGCTACACCTTC.

The V and J genes are TRBV5-1 and TRBJ1-1, with 8 bases that match TRBD1. Losses at the gene ends were 4 bases for V and 8 bases for J; bases not matched to a gene: 1. Germline loops: CDR1 SGHRS, CDR2 YFSETQ. CDR3 length: 11 amino acids. The CDR3 reads CASSRTGEAFF. Written as DNA, the CDR3 is TGCGCCAGCAGCAGGACAGGGGAAGCTTTCTTT.

The chain couples TRBV5-6 to TRBJ2-7, with D unclear. The CDR3 has 19 amino acids. V lost 4 bases and J 2 bases, leaving 28 bases between the germline ends. Germline CDR1 and CDR2: SGHDT and YYEEEE. Here the CDR3 reads CASSSNRIIGQFLPYEQYF. In DNA, the CDR3 is TGTGCCAGCAGCAGCAATCGTATTATTGGGCAGTTTCTTCCCTACGAGCAGTACTTC. The full variable domain, rest sourced from reference TRBV5-6 and TRBJ2-7, is DAGVTQSPTHLIKTRGQQVTLRCSPKSGHDTVSWYQQALGQGPQFIFQYYEEEERQRGNFPDRFSGHQFPNYSSELNVNALLLGDSALYLCASSSNRIIGQFLPYEQYFGPGTRLTVT.

The V and J genes are TRBV21-1 and TRBJ1-4; TRBD1, the table's D call, was not compared with the DNA. TRBV21-1 is a recognized pseudogene. This CDR3 has 13 residues. Here the CDR3 DNA reads TGTGCCAGCCCCGGACAGCCTAATGAAAAACTGTTTTTT. Amino acid sequence: CASPGQPNEKLFF.